This T cell receptor beta chain was identified in a study of shared clonotypes between healthy human individuals. Study results and limitations: Naive subsets usually exceeded memory subsets in estimated richness. About 5% was the fraction of naive CD4 clonotypes found shared across four donors.

In the case of this clone: Its matching antigen is unknown.

Everyone who donated was a Caucasian adult who lived in Nashville, Tennessee. CDR1 is MNHEY and CDR2 is SMNVEV in the germline V gene (reference sequence). This CDR3 has 15 amino acids. V lost 2 bases to trimming and J lost 0 bases; unmatched junction nucleotides: 2. Original handling: Because ImmunoSEQ provided only junction sequences with no quality scores, the filtering differed. Profiling relied on immunoSEQ multiplex PCR, and the TCRdb table lists in-frame clones only, not all of them. V and J calls and clone size are given by that table; D and trimming were obtained from the DNA. The sample yields over a million clones, roughly 97% seen once.

Sequencing used naive CD4+ T cells sorted from blood. Regarding subset: CD45RA+ positively selected. The chain is built from TRBV27 and TRBJ1-1; TRBD1 matches at 8 bases. The origin of this receptor is a man in his thirties or forties in good health. CDR3 protein: CASSLQDRVNTEAFF. CDR3 DNA sequence: TGTGCCAGCAGTTTACAGGACAGGGTGAACACTGAAGCTTTCTTT.